This record concerns one T cell receptor beta chain sequence. As yet, its antigen is unknown. The data originate from a study of cytomegalovirus exposure and HLA in healthy donors. Whole-study findings and limits: Reports indicated that the classifier achieved high specificity and sensitivity in diagnosing cytomegalovirus status.

Generated by immunoSEQ multiplex PCR, the TCRdb table keeps only in-frame clones and is missing some. The table shows around 260,000 clones, with around 91% occurring only once. From the approximately 110-subject validation cohort, which was separate from the approximately 700-subject first cohort, the donors were drawn. V dropped 5 bases and J dropped 4; count of bases not matched to a gene: 3. The CDR3 extends over 13 amino acids. The V gene's germline CDR1 is GTSNPN and CDR2 SVGIG (reference sequence). This chain uses TRBV30 with TRBJ2-1; 9 nucleotides align to TRBD2. Input material: PBMCs. This TCR was sampled from a woman aged 30 to 39 in good health and CMV-seronegative. DNA for the CDR3: TGTGCCTGGGATAGCGGGAGTTACAATGAGCAGTTCTTC. The encoded protein is CAWDSGSYNEQFF.